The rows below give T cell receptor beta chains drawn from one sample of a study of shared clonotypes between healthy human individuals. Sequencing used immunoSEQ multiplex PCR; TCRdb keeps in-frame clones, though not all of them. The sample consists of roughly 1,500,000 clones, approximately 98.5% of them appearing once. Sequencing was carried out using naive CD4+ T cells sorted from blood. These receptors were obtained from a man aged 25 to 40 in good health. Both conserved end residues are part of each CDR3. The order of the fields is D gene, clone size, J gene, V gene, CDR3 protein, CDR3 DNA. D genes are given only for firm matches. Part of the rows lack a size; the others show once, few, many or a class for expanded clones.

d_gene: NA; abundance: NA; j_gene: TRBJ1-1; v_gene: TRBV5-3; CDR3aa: CARFPTEAFF; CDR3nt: TGTGCCAGATTTCCCACTGAAGCTTTCTTT
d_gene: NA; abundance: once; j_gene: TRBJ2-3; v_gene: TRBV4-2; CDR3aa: CASGKDRGHRTDTQYF; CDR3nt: TGTGCCAGCGGAAAGGACCGGGGACACCGCACAGATACGCAGTATTTT
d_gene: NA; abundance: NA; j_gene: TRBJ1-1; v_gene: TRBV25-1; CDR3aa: CASSADGRGFTEAFF; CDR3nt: TGTGCCAGCAGTGCCGACGGGAGGGGGTTCACTGAAGCTTTCTTT
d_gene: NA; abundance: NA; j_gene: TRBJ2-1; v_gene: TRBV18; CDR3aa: CASSPPGAANEQFF; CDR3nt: TGTGCCAGCTCACCGCCGGGAGCGGCTAATGAGCAGTTCTTC
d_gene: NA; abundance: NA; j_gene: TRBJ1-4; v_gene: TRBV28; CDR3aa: CASSRGQVEKLFF; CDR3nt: TGTGCCAGCAGTCGCGGACAAGTTGAAAAACTGTTTTTT
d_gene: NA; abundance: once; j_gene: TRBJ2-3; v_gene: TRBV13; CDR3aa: CASSLVLAGRDTQYF; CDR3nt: TGTGCCAGCAGCTTAGTTCTAGCAGGACGGGATACGCAGTATTTT
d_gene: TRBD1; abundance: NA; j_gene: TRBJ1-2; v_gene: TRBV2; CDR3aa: CASRRDSYGYTF; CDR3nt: TGTGCCAGCAGGAGGGACAGCTATGGCTACACCTTC
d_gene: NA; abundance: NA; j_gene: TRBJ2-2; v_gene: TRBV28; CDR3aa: CASSSPQGPSNTGELFF; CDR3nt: TGTGCCAGCAGTTCTCCCCAAGGACCGTCGAACACCGGGGAGCTGTTTTTT
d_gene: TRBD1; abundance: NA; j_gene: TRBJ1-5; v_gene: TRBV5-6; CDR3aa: CASSYTGVGQPQHF; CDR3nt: TGTGCCAGCAGTTACACAGGGGTAGGTCAGCCCCAGCATTTT
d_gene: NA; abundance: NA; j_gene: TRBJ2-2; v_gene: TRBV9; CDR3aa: CASGREPTGELFF; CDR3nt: TGTGCCAGCGGACGGGAGCCCACCGGGGAGCTGTTTTTT
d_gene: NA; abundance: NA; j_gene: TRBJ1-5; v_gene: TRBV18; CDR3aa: CASSPPAPPGNQPQHF; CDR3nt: TGTGCCAGCTCACCACCGGCTCCGCCTGGCAATCAGCCCCAGCATTTT
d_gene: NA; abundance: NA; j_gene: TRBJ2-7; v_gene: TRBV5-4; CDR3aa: CASTSLFEQYF; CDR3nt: TGTGCCAGCACCTCCCTTTTCGAGCAGTACTTC
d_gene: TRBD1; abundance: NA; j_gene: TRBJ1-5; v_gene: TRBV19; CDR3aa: CASSPGQGAVQPQHF; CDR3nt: TGTGCCAGTAGCCCTGGACAGGGGGCTGTTCAGCCCCAGCATTTT
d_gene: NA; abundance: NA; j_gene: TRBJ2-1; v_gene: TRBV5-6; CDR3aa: CASSLVPTGLGSEQFF; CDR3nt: TGTGCCAGCAGCTTGGTTCCGACAGGACTAGGTAGTGAGCAGTTCTTC
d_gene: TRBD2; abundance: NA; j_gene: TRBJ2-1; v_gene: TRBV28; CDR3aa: CASSVTGLADNEQFF; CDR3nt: TGTGCCAGCAGTGTAACGGGACTAGCGGACAATGAGCAGTTCTTC
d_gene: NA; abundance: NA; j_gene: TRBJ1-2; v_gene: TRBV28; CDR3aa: CATLAPRAAYGYTF; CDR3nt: TGTGCCACCCTGGCCCCTCGGGCAGCCTATGGCTACACCTTC
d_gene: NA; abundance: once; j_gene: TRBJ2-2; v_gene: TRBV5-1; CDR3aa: CASSLGPPITGELFF; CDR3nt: TGCGCCAGCAGCTTGGGCCCACCAATCACCGGGGAGCTGTTTTTT
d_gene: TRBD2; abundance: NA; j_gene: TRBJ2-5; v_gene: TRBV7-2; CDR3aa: CASSPNSGKLETQYF; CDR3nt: TGTGCCAGCAGCCCTAATAGCGGGAAATTGGAGACCCAGTACTTC
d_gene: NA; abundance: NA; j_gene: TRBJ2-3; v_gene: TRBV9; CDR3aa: CASSVVGDFTDTQYF; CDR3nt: TGTGCCAGCAGCGTAGTGGGAGATTTCACAGATACGCAGTATTTT
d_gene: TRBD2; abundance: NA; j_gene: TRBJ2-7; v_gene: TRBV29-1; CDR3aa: CSVTQGGRTYEQYF; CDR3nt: TGCAGCGTCACTCAGGGCGGGAGAACCTACGAGCAGTACTTC
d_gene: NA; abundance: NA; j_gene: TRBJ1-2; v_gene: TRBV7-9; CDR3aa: CASSPRGPGRNSGYTF; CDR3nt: TGTGCCAGCAGCCCAAGGGGACCTGGACGGAATAGTGGCTACACCTTC
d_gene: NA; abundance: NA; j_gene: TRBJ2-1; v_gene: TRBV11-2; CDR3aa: CASSPTGRQYNEQFF; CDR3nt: TGTGCCAGCAGTCCAACTGGGCGTCAATACAATGAGCAGTTCTTC
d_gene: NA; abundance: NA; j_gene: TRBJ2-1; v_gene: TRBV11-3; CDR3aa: CASSLVLGSSYNEQFF; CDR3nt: TGTGCCAGCAGCTTAGTCCTCGGGAGCTCCTACAATGAGCAGTTCTTC
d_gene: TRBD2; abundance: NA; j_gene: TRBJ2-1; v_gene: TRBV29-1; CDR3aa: CSVDRRRTSGSGNEQFF; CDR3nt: TGCAGCGTTGACAGACGACGGACTAGCGGGAGTGGTAATGAGCAGTTCTTC